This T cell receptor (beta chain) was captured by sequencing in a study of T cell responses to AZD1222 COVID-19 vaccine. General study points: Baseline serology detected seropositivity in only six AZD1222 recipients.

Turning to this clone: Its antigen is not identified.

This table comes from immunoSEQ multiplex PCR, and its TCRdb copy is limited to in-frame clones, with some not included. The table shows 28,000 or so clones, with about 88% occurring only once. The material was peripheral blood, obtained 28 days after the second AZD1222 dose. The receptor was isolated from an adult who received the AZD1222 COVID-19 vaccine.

This CDR3 is CASSWGQPLEGYTF. The DNA of the CDR3 is TGTGCCAGCAGCTGGGGACAGCCCCTAGAGGGCTACACCTTC. This chain uses TRBV5-6 with TRBJ1-2; TRBD1 agrees at 7 bases. The CDR3 has 14 residues. Germline assignment: CDR1 SGHDT and CDR2 YYEEEE. V shed 3 bases, J shed 8 bases, and the junction held 10 bases outside the gene matches.